This TCR beta chain was observed in a study of cytomegalovirus exposure and HLA in healthy donors (dated by TCRdb to 2015 to 2018). Background on the whole study: According to a later analysis, the roughly 120 validation repertoires were produced on the same platform as the 600 to 850 repertoires of the first cohort. The aim of the study was to test whether cataloging public T cell receptors could identify signatures of past pathogen exposure. A separate validation cohort of 90 to 150 different subjects was used in addition to the 666-subject first cohort. To predict cytomegalovirus infection status, the study brought together high-throughput TCR immunosequencing, statistical association of individual TCRs with disease status, and machine learning. The paper's findings and limits, for the study overall: While some public TCRs were present in many individuals, most TCR sequences turned up only very rarely across donors. All 120 or so repertoires were used to score co-occurrence in the validation cohort in a later analysis, because that analysis had no HLA typing for the cohort. A total of 150 or so TCR beta chains were listed by the study as associated with cytomegalovirus. Cytomegalovirus status was reported to be diagnosed by the classifier with high specificity and sensitivity in both the original and validation cohorts. In vitro tests confirmed that three of the cytomegalovirus-associated TCR beta chains recognize cytomegalovirus antigens. In a later analysis, TCRs clustered in the first cohort were found to also tend to co-occur in the 130 or so validation repertoires, with 85% to 95% of cluster scores above 0. The authors suggested that the approach could potentially be generalized to other disease states and immunological phenotypes.

To note about this clone: Its specific antigen is unknown. Per-base qualities were not stored, and no clone one base away is much larger.

Separate from the roughly 700-subject first cohort, the validation cohort of roughly 110 subjects was the group to which the donors belonged. The CDR3 has 13 amino acids, counting the end cysteine and phenylalanine. This entry keeps only the CDR3 DNA: 39 bases, framed from base 1. Sequences SGHDT (CDR1) and YYEEEE (CDR2) are obtained from the germline V gene. V sheds 1 base and J sheds 3 bases, leaving 5 bases between their ends. Receptors were amplified or captured by the immunoSEQ multiplex PCR assay. The study's processing was this. To diagnose cytomegalovirus status from the catalog of TCR beta chain sequences, a statistical classification framework was built. Entries here come from immuneACCESS through TCRdb and include only in-frame sequences with V and J called. Some clones fail to appear in such tables; in the studies checked, an unresolved V gene covers under half of the shortfall, and the cause of the remainder is unknown. That table gives V, J and clone size, and the DNA gave D and trimming. This sample has fewer than 120,000 clones in its table, and roughly 90% of those were observed once. About 1.5% of the sample belongs to the ten largest clones.

The TCR comes from a woman aged 25 to 45 in good health and CMV-seropositive. Source material: PBMCs. Here the chain combines TRBV5-6 and TRBJ1-3; the D gene is unclear. The CDR3 corresponds to CASSLPLGNTIYF. The DNA sequence is TGTGCCAGCAGCTTGCCCCTTGGAAACACCATATATTTT.